These T cell receptor beta chains were read from a single sample in a study of T cells in Graves' hyperthyroidism and ophthalmopathy. Via MiXCR, TCRdb re-called the multiplex PCR reads, giving one row per CDR3 protein. The sample has under 600,000 distinct CDR3 sequences, about 16% seen once. Input material: blood. The source is a woman aged 40 to 50 with Graves' ophthalmopathy. The CDR3 runs from the conserved cysteine through the conserved F or W. D genes are given only for firm matches. Size is omitted from some rows. Given values are once, few, many or a class for expanded clones.

J gene: TRBJ1-6; V gene: TRBV7-2; D gene: .; clone size: few; CDR3 protein: CASSRQMSSYNSPLHF; CDR3 DNA: TGTGCCAGCAGCCGACAGATGAGCTCCTATAATTCACCCCTCCACTTT
J gene: TRBJ2-2; V gene: TRBV3-1; D gene: TRBD1; clone size: many; CDR3 protein: CASRRTGAAGELFF; CDR3 DNA: TGTGCCAGCAGACGCACAGGGGCTGCCGGGGAGCTGTTTTTT
J gene: TRBJ2-1; V gene: TRBV5-1; D gene: TRBD1; clone size: many; CDR3 protein: CASSPGQGSYNEQFF; CDR3 DNA: TGCGCCAGCAGCCCCGGACAGGGGTCCTACAATGAGCAGTTCTTC
J gene: TRBJ2-7; V gene: TRBV6-4; D gene: .; clone size: few; CDR3 protein: CASSDSCRGTHWEQYF; CDR3 DNA: TGTGCCAGCAGTGACTCCTGTAGGGGGACCCACTGGGAGCAGTACTTC
J gene: TRBJ2-1; V gene: TRBV5-8; D gene: .; clone size: many; CDR3 protein: CASSPGVPSSYNEQFF; CDR3 DNA: TGTGCCAGCAGCCCCGGAGTTCCTAGCTCCTACAATGAGCAGTTCTTC
J gene: TRBJ2-2; V gene: TRBV6-2/TRBV6-3; D gene: .; clone size: once; CDR3 protein: CASKGSWDTGELFF; CDR3 DNA: TGTGCCAGCAAGGGTTCATGGGACACCGGGGAGCTGTTTTTT
J gene: TRBJ1-2; V gene: TRBV3-1; D gene: .; clone size: many; CDR3 protein: CASSQDGRNYGYTF; CDR3 DNA: TGTGCCAGCAGCCAAGATGGGCGAAACTATGGCTACACCTTC
J gene: TRBJ2-1; V gene: TRBV7-2; D gene: TRBD2; clone size: few; CDR3 protein: CASSGLAGAHNEQFF; CDR3 DNA: TGTGCCAGCAGCGGACTAGCGGGGGCGCACAATGAGCAGTTCTTC
J gene: TRBJ2-3; V gene: TRBV7-9; D gene: .; clone size: .; CDR3 protein: CASSPALGRKVIDTQYF; CDR3 DNA: TGTGCCAGCAGCCCTGCGTTAGGGCGGAAGGTGATAGATACGCAGTATTTT
J gene: TRBJ2-6; V gene: TRBV20-1; D gene: TRBD2; clone size: .; CDR3 protein: CSASSNGLAGGSGANVLTF; CDR3 DNA: TGCAGTGCTAGCTCAAACGGACTAGCGGGAGGGTCTGGGGCCAACGTCCTGACTTTC
J gene: TRBJ2-3; V gene: TRBV28; D gene: TRBD2; clone size: .; CDR3 protein: CASSLGTSGGPSTDTQYF; CDR3 DNA: TGTGCCAGCAGTTTGGGGACTAGCGGGGGGCCGAGCACAGATACGCAGTATTTT
J gene: TRBJ2-3; V gene: TRBV12-3/TRBV12-4; D gene: TRBD1; clone size: .; CDR3 protein: CASSKGQGAGTDTQYF; CDR3 DNA: TGTGCCAGCAGTAAGGGACAGGGGGCCGGGACAGATACGCAGTATTTT
J gene: TRBJ1-3; V gene: TRBV3-1; D gene: TRBD1; clone size: .; CDR3 protein: CASSSPWGDRDSGNTIYF; CDR3 DNA: TGTGCCAGCAGCTCCCCCTGGGGGGACAGAGACTCTGGAAACACCATATATTTT
J gene: TRBJ2-3; V gene: TRBV29-1; D gene: .; clone size: .; CDR3 protein: CSGRGGGTDTQYF; CDR3 DNA: TGCAGCGGCCGGGGCGGAGGCACAGATACGCAGTATTTT
J gene: TRBJ2-1; V gene: TRBV12-3/TRBV12-4; D gene: .; clone size: .; CDR3 protein: CASTATHNEQFF; CDR3 DNA: TGTGCCAGCACCGCTACGCACAATGAGCAGTTCTTC
J gene: TRBJ1-2; V gene: TRBV3-1; D gene: TRBD1; clone size: .; CDR3 protein: CASSPRDRGRRYGYTF; CDR3 DNA: TGTGCCAGCAGCCCCCGGGACAGGGGTAGAAGGTATGGCTACACCTTC
J gene: TRBJ2-7; V gene: TRBV20-1; D gene: .; clone size: many; CDR3 protein: CSARDAATSTYEQYF; CDR3 DNA: TGCAGTGCTAGAGATGCGGCTACTAGTACCTACGAGCAGTACTTC
J gene: TRBJ1-1; V gene: TRBV20-1; D gene: TRBD1; clone size: .; CDR3 protein: CSARDPTFTGAAFF; CDR3 DNA: TGCAGTGCTAGAGATCCCACCTTCACAGGGGCAGCTTTCTTT
J gene: TRBJ1-1; V gene: TRBV5-1; D gene: .; clone size: many; CDR3 protein: CASSAREQNTEAFF; CDR3 DNA: TGCGCCAGCAGCGCGAGGGAGCAGAACACTGAAGCTTTCTTT
J gene: TRBJ2-1; V gene: TRBV6-1; D gene: TRBD2; clone size: .; CDR3 protein: CASSETTFGGSYNEQFF; CDR3 DNA: TGTGCCAGCAGTGAAACGACTTTCGGGGGGTCCTACAATGAGCAGTTCTTC
J gene: TRBJ2-7; V gene: TRBV2; D gene: .; clone size: many; CDR3 protein: CASSRQAGNEQYF; CDR3 DNA: TGTGCCAGCAGTCGACAGGCGGGGAACGAGCAGTACTTC
J gene: TRBJ2-1; V gene: TRBV10-3; D gene: TRBD2; clone size: .; CDR3 protein: CAIYGTSGPAPGNEQFF; CDR3 DNA: TGTGCCATATACGGGACTAGCGGTCCCGCCCCGGGAAATGAGCAGTTCTTC
J gene: TRBJ2-7; V gene: TRBV4-1; D gene: .; clone size: many; CDR3 protein: CASSQDLGHTFSYEQYF; CDR3 DNA: TGCGCCAGCAGCCAAGATTTAGGACATACTTTCAGCTACGAGCAGTACTTC
J gene: TRBJ2-7; V gene: TRBV6-1; D gene: TRBD2; clone size: .; CDR3 protein: CASSEDLAGGYEQYF; CDR3 DNA: TGTGCCAGCAGTGAGGATCTAGCGGGAGGGTACGAGCAGTACTTC
J gene: TRBJ2-1; V gene: TRBV20-1; D gene: TRBD2; clone size: many; CDR3 protein: CSAASGSGYNEQFF; CDR3 DNA: TGCAGTGCTGCTAGCGGGTCGGGTTACAATGAGCAGTTCTTC
J gene: TRBJ1-2; V gene: TRBV7-9; D gene: .; clone size: few; CDR3 protein: CASTSNEGEGGYTF; CDR3 DNA: TGTGCCAGCACCTCAAACGAGGGAGAGGGTGGCTACACCTTC
J gene: TRBJ2-7; V gene: TRBV15; D gene: .; clone size: many; CDR3 protein: CATREKQAAYEQYF; CDR3 DNA: TGTGCCACCAGGGAAAAACAGGCAGCCTACGAGCAGTACTTC
J gene: TRBJ2-5; V gene: TRBV29-1; D gene: .; clone size: many; CDR3 protein: CSVEDETQYF; CDR3 DNA: TGCAGCGTTGAAGATGAGACCCAGTACTTC